One and the same sample provided the 8 T cell receptor beta chains below, sequenced in a study of PD-1 blockade in classical Hodgkin lymphoma. Relapse was seen in all patients after autologous stem cell transplantation, and brentuximab vedotin exposure was variable. Profiled with immunoSEQ multiplex PCR; TCRdb holds only in-frame clones, not every one. The sample records around 91,000 clones, about nine tenths being singletons. The source material was peripheral blood mononuclear cells (PBMCs), sampled at baseline. These receptor sequences come from a human donor with classical Hodgkin lymphoma.

The J gene is TRBJ2-7, the V gene TRBV6-1, with TRBD1 as a possible D gene (8 bases). Germline CDR1 is MNHNS and CDR2 is SASEGT. V was clipped by 4 bases and J by 2 bases, with 12 bases between them. This CDR3 is built from 14 residues. In nucleotides, the CDR3 is TGTGCCAGCAGTGCTACAGGGGGGGCCTACGAGCAGTACTTC. Amino acid sequence: CASSATGGAYEQYF.

This chain joins TRBV4-3 and TRBJ2-3; 9 bases align to TRBD2. CDR3 length: 14 amino acids. Unmatched junction bases numbered 2, after V lost 4 bases and J lost 3 bases. Germline-derived CDR1 and CDR2 are LGHNA and YSLEER. CDR3 sequence reads: CASSPSGETDTQYF. CDR3 nucleotides: TGCGCCAGCAGCCCTAGCGGGGAGACAGATACGCAGTATTTT.

The J gene is TRBJ2-3, the V gene TRBV6-5; a possible D gene is TRBD2 (6 bases). The CDR3 loop spans 16 amino acids. Germline V gene sequence: CDR1 MNHEY, CDR2 SVGAGI. Trimming shortened V by 2 bases and J by 0 bases, and 12 bases separated the two germline ends. In DNA form, the CDR3 reads TGTGCCAGCAGTTACCCGAGCGGGCAAAGCACAGATACGCAGTATTTT. This gives the protein CASSYPSGQSTDTQYF.

In DNA, the CDR3 is TGTGCCAGCTGCCCACGGGACAGGGGGCCATTTAACTATGGCTACACCTTC. Its translation: CASCPRDRGPFNYGYTF. This chain connects TRBV28 to TRBJ1-2; 12 bases fit TRBD1. The germline V gene encodes CDR1 MDHEN and CDR2 SYDVKM. The V segment lost 8 bases and the J segment 1 base; nucleotides outside the gene matches: 11. This CDR3 has 17 residues.

The rearrangement joins TRBV7-2 to TRBJ2-2, with D hard to call. V was cut by 5 bases and J by 7 bases, with 8 bases left in between. The CDR3 consists of 12 residues. Germline values: CDR1 SGHTA, CDR2 FQGNSA. CDR3 sequence: CASSPGVGELFF. Here the CDR3 DNA reads TGTGCCAGCAGCCCGGGTGTCGGGGAGCTGTTTTTT.

CDR3 loop: CASRDRMNTEAFF. CDR3 in DNA: TGCGCCAGCCGAGACAGGATGAACACTGAAGCTTTCTTT. The chain links TRBV10-1 to TRBJ1-1, with D tentatively TRBD1 (6 bases). V dropped 8 bases and J dropped 0 bases, with 10 bases sitting between them. This CDR3 has 13 amino acids. In germline, CDR1 is WNHNN, CDR2 SYGVQD (reference sequence).

The CDR3 DNA is TGTGCCAGCAGCTTAGATTCGGGGCTAAGAGGCTACACCTTC. This sequence encodes CASSLDSGLRGYTF. V usage is TRBV7-9 and J usage is TRBJ1-2, with D tentatively TRBD1 (5 bases). Trimming cost V 1 base and J 8 bases, with 14 bases left between them. This CDR3 region has 14 residues. Germline V gene lookup returns CDR1 SEHNR and CDR2 FQNEAQ (reference sequence). The entire variable domain, with the rest obtained from reference TRBV7-9 and TRBJ1-2, is as follows: DTGVSQNPRHKITKRGQNVTFRCDPISEHNRLYWYRQTLGQGPEFLTYFQNEAQLEKSRLLSDRFSAERPKGSFSTLEIQRTEQGDSAMYLCASSLDSGLRGYTFGSGTRLTVV.

This chain connects TRBV2 to TRBJ2-7; 9 positions match TRBD2. In germline, CDR1 is SNHLY, CDR2 FYNNEI. V was clipped by 3 bases and J by 6 bases; unmatched bases: 9. The CDR3 sequence is 15 residues long. CDR3: CASSDGAGGGREQYF. Here the CDR3 DNA reads TGTGCCAGCAGTGACGGAGCGGGAGGTGGGCGCGAGCAGTACTTC.